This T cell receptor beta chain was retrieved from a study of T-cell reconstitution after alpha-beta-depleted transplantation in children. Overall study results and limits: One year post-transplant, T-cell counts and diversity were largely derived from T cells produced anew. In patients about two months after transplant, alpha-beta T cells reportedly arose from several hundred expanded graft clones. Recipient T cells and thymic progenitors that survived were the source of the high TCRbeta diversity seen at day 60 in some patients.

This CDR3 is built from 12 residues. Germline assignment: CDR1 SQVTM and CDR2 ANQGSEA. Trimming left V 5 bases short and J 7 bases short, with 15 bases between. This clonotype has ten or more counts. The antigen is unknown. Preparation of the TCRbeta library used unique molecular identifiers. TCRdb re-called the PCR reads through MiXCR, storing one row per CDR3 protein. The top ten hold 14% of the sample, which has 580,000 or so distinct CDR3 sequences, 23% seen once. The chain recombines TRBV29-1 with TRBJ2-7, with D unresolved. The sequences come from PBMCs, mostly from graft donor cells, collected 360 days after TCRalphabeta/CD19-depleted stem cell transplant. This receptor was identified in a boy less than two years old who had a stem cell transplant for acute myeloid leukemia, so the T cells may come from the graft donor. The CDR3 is CSVLRVAEEQYF. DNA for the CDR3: TGCAGCGTTCTCCGGGTCGCAGAAGAGCAGTACTTC.